This T cell receptor (beta chain) comes out of a study of T cells in Graves' hyperthyroidism and ophthalmopathy (dated by TCRdb to about 2019). Regarding the complete study: Peripheral blood was collected at initial diagnosis, before any treatment. The paper reports TCR Vbeta CDR3 sequencing of approximately 130 peripheral blood samples: approximately 43 ophthalmopathy, under 85 hyperthyroidism and roughly 17 progressor patients. Prospective prediction of ophthalmopathy was tested in an independent validation cohort consisting of roughly 19 hyperthyroidism patients and more than 15 patients who later progressed to ophthalmopathy. Following sampling, methimazole starting at 30 mg daily was given to hyperthyroidism patients, and high-dose intravenous methylprednisolone was given to ophthalmopathy patients. Thyroid tissue and blood T-cell repertoires from several Graves' hyperthyroidism patients were also compared in the study. To identify TCR V-J signatures that set the groups apart, the researchers used a discovery cohort of 100 patients, made up of around 42 with Graves' ophthalmopathy and some 60 with stable Graves' hyperthyroidism. For training and testing, the 100 or so patients in the discovery cohort were randomly divided in a 7:3 ratio.

TCR beta CDR3 regions were amplified from RNA transcripts. The TCR CDR3 was subjected to a first round of RT-PCR using the HTBI primer set and the Qiagen OneStep RT-PCR kit. A second multiplex PCR round built the libraries, followed by size selection and purification. Paired-end sequencing of the libraries was performed with 100 bp reads on an Illumina HiSeq2000. As for how the authors treated the data: SOAPnuke was used to process the raw data, throwing out any read that contained adapters or uncalled bases, had a mean Phred below 15, or lacked an exact constant-primer or identifier match. High-quality paired reads were merged with COPE v1.2.5, and unique nucleotide sequences were defined as clonotypes. MiTCR v1.1 was used to align clonotypes to the IMGT TRBV, TRBD and TRBJ reference segments. Only V-J combinations with frequency above 0.0001, covering 99% to 99.2% of repertoires, were analysed. The TCS score was defined as F50 (clonal expansion) divided by E x V (chaos), with BLOSUM62-based TCRdist calculated between CDR3 peptides within each V-J. Welch's t-statistics and random forest reduced some 510 V-J features to under 15, which were used in a naive Bayes classifier (R e1071). TCRdb's own reprocessing of the public reads used fastp at Q25 and MiXCR and kept productive beta chains. All rows with the same CDR3 protein become a single entry with the most common DNA and genes. These V and J calls are TCRdb output, not the study's own analysis. Across this sample there are more than 350,000 distinct CDR3 sequences, with about a sixth seen only once. The ten most abundant clones make up approximately 30% of the sample.

The full study reports these points: Blood samples also contained most of the expanded thyroid clonotypes (frequency above 0.001), which suggests that blood repertoires may reflect thyroid immune responses. No statistical method was used to fix the sample size in advance, and group allocation was not hidden from the investigators. In cross-validation, a model built on a 13 V-J signature told ophthalmopathy apart from stable hyperthyroidism with 85% to 90% sensitivity and approximately 81% specificity, and in testing the same model reached 80%/75%. In validation, progression to ophthalmopathy was predicted by the model with 70% to 71% sensitivity and approximately 78% specificity, a median of approximately 6.5 months before onset.

This clonotype has more than one count but fewer than ten. This receptor's antigen is unknown. It has no much larger one-base neighbor in the sample; base qualities were not kept. The hyperthyroidism patients were between 18 and 65 years old and newly diagnosed, with a disease duration of less than 2 months. Patients with uncontrolled infections, other autoimmune diseases, pregnancy or lactation were excluded. Diagnoses were based on clinical symptoms, serum thyroxine and TRAb, thyroid ultrasound and orbital computed tomography. Blood from progressor patients was drawn when they were first diagnosed with hyperthyroidism, before any ophthalmopathy symptoms appeared. Ficoll-Paque density gradient centrifugation was used to isolate PBMCs from around 10 ml of fresh peripheral blood. Progressor patients were first diagnosed with Graves' hyperthyroidism and then developed ophthalmopathy during follow-up. Total RNA was extracted using Trizol reagent, and RNA quality was assessed on an Agilent 2100 Bioanalyzer.

The sequence derives from a woman in her thirties with Graves' hyperthyroidism that later progressed to Graves' ophthalmopathy. The sequenced sample was blood.

The CDR3 sequence is CATSRAPGRRGRGDYGYTF. The nucleotide sequence reads TGTGCCACCAGCAGAGCGCCTGGGCGCAGGGGCAGGGGGGACTATGGCTACACCTTC. The chain couples TRBV15 to TRBJ1-2, and 7 bases in between align with TRBD1. The germline V gene (reference sequence) supplies CDR1 LNHNV and CDR2 YYDKDF. Counted from cysteine to phenylalanine, this CDR3 has 19 amino acids. Of all the DNA, just the CDR3 is kept, 57 bases in frame from base 1. V trim: 1 base; J trim: 3 bases; unmatched bases: 17.